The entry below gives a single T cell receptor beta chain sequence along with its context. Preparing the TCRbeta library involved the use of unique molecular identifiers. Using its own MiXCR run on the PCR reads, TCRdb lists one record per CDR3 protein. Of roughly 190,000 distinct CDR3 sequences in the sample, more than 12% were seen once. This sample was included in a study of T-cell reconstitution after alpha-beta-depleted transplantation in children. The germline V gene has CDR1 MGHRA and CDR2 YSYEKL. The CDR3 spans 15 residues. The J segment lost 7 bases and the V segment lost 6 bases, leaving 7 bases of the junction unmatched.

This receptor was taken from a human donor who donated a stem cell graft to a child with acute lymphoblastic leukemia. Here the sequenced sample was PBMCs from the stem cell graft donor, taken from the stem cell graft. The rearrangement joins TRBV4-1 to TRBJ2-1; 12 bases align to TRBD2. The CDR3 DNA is TGCGCCAGCAGTCCTAGCGGGAGGGTTCGAAATGAGCAGTTCTTC. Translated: CASSPSGRVRNEQFF.